Sequencing of this TCR beta chain was carried out in a study of beta chain features in type 1 diabetes. Findings of the study overall: Among patients with Type 1 diabetes, TCRB CDR3s were moderately but significantly shorter in every one of the four CD4+ subsets.

Trimming took 4 bases from V and 1 from J, leaving 15 bases between them. CDR3 length: 15 amino acids. Germline loops: CDR1 SGHRS, CDR2 YFSETQ. This clone was detected a few times. Its antigen is undetermined. What was sequenced were expressed TCRB transcripts, since all of the isolated RNA had been reverse transcribed. Measured with immunoSEQ multiplex PCR; TCRdb has only the in-frame clones, and not every one. The data contain some 350,000 clones, over 9% of them seen just once; the ten biggest clones take up 0.55% to 0.75%. This TCR was recovered from a man aged 30 to 39 with type 1 diabetes. Sequencing used central memory CD4+ T cells from blood. The chain links TRBV5-1 to TRBJ2-7; TRBD2 might be the D (6 bases). CDR3 sequence: CASSTGPEGSYEQYF. As DNA, the CDR3 is TGCGCCAGCAGCACCGGGCCGGAGGGGTCCTACGAGCAGTACTTC.